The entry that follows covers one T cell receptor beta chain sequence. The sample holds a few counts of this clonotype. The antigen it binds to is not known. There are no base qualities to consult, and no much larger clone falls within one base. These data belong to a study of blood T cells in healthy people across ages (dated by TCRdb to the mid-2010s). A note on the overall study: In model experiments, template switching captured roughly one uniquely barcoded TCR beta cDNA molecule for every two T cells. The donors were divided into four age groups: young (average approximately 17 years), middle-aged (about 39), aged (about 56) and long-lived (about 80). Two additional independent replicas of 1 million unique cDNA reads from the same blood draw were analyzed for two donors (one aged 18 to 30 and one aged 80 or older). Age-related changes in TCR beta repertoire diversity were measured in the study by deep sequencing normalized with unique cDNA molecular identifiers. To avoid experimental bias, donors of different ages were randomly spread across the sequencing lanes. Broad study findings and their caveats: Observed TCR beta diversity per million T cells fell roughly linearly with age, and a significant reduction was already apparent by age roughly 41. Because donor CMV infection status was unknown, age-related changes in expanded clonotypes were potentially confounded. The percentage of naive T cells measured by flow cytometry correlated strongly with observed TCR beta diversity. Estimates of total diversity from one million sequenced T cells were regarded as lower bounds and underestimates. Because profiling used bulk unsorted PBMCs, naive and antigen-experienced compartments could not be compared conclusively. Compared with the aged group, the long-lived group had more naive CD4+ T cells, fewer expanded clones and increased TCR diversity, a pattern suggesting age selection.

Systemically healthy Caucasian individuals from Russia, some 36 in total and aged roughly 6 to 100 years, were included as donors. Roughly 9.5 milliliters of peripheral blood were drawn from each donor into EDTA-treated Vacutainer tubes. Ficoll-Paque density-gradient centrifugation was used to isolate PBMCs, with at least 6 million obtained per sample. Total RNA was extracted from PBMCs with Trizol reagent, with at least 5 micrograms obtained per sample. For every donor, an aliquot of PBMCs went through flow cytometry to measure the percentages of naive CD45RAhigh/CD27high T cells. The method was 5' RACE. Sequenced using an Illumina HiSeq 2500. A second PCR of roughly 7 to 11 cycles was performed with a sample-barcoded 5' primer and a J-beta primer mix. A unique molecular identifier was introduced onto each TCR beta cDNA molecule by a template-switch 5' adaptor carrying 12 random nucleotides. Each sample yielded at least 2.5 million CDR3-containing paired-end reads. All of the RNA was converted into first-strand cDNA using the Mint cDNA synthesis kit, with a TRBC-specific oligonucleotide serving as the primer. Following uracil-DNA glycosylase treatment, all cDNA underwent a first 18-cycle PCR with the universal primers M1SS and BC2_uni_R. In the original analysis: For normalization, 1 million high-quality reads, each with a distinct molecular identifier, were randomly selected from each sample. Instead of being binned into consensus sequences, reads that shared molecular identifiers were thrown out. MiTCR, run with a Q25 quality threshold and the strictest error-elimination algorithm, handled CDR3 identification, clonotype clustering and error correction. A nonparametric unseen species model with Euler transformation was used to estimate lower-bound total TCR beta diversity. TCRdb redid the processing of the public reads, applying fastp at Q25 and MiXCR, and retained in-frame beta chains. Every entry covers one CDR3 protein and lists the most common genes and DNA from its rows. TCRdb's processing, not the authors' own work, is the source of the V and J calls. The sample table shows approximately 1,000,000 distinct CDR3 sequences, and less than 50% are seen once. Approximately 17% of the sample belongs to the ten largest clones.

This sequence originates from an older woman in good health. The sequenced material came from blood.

The DNA sequence is as follows: TGTGCCAGCAGCTCTAGCCCGGGAGGGGGAGGCTACACCTTC. The resulting protein is CASSSSPGGGGYTF. The chain is encoded by TRBV28 joined to TRBJ1-2; TRBD1 is a weak D gene call, 6 bases matching. The V and J ends are trimmed by 6 bases and 8 bases, leaving 19 bases between them. CDR3 length: 14 amino acids, cysteine to phenylalanine. The retained sequence is limited to the CDR3, 42 bases, with the frame set at the first base. From the germline V gene, CDR1 is MDHEN and CDR2 is SYDVKM.